Shown below are 15 T cell receptor beta chains from a single sample sequenced in a study of OX40 agonist ivuxolimab in advanced cancers. Generated by immunoSEQ multiplex PCR, the TCRdb table keeps only in-frame clones and is missing some. Of tens of thousands of clones listed, approximately 81% were seen once; the top ten hold around 6.8%. The sequenced sample was CD4+ or CD8+ T cells sorted from blood, obtained in a trial of the OX40 agonist ivuxolimab. These receptors were obtained from an adult with an advanced solid tumor such as melanoma, head and neck, liver or kidney cancer.

CDR3 sequence: CASLATGEVDGYTF. The CDR3 DNA is TGTGCCAGCCTTGCAACAGGAGAAGTAGATGGCTACACCTTC. The V gene is TRBV2, the J gene TRBJ1-2, with D perhaps TRBD1 (5 bases). The germline V and J ends were trimmed by 8 bases and 6 bases, with 19 bases remaining between them. The germline CDR1 and CDR2 sequences are SNHLY and FYNNEI. There are 14 residues in the CDR3.

The chain uses TRBV5-8 and TRBJ2-5; D is unresolved. This CDR3 region has 14 residues. The germline V and J ends were trimmed by 0 bases and 2 bases, with 8 bases remaining between them. Looked up from germline, CDR1 is SGHTS and CDR2 is YDEGEE. CDR3 amino acids: CASSLATFQETQYF. CDR3 DNA sequence: TGTGCCAGCAGCTTGGCCACATTTCAAGAGACCCAGTACTTC.

The gene calls are TRBV27 and TRBJ2-5; D is unclear. Germline lookup yields CDR1 MNHEY and CDR2 SMNVEV (reference sequence). Trimming left V 5 bases short and J 4 bases short, with 14 bases between. This CDR3 contains 14 residues. The CDR3 DNA reads as TGTGCCAGCAGTCTGACGACATATGGAGAGACCCAGTACTTC. Protein: CASSLTTYGETQYF.

The rearrangement joins TRBV5-1 to TRBJ1-2; the match to TRBD1 covers 7 bases. Germline V gene lookup returns CDR1 SGHRS and CDR2 YFSETQ. CDR3 size: 13 residues. After removal of 0 bases from V and 8 bases from J, the junction contained 4 bases not matched to a gene. Written as DNA, the CDR3 is TGCGCCAGCAGCTTGGACAGGGGAGAAGGCTACACCTTC. Protein sequence: CASSLDRGEGYTF.

As DNA, the CDR3 is TGTGCCAGCAGCAGGGGGCCCTATGGCTACACCTTC. Its translation: CASSRGPYGYTF. V usage is TRBV19 and J usage is TRBJ1-2; TRBD1 aligns across 8 bases. The CDR3 extends over 12 amino acids. Germline loops: CDR1 LNHDA, CDR2 SQIVND (reference sequence). V lost 9 bases, J lost 4 bases, and 4 bases stayed unmatched.

This chain connects TRBV4-2 to TRBJ2-5, with no clear D. TRBJ2-7 matches the DNA end more closely, so the J call is doubtful. CDR1 is LGHNA, CDR2 YNFKEQ, per germline. The CDR3 consists of 15 residues. This CDR3 reads CASSLTGGTTYEQYF. The DNA for the CDR3 is TGTGCCAGCAGCTTGACGGGCGGAACAACCTACGAGCAGTACTTC.

The chain is built from TRBV5-1 and TRBJ1-3, with D possibly matching TRBD1 (5 bases). Trimming removed 0 bases at V and 6 bases at J, with 16 bases between. The CDR3 contains 16 residues. In germline, CDR1 is SGHRS, CDR2 YFSETQ. CDR3: CASSLEGVGVENTIYF. The CDR3 coding sequence is TGCGCCAGCAGCTTGGAAGGAGTAGGGGTGGAAAACACCATATATTTT.

The rearrangement joins TRBV9 to TRBJ1-3; D is possibly TRBD1 (6 bases). The CDR3 length is 13 residues. Trimming shortened V by 3 bases and J by 8 bases, and 12 bases separated the two germline ends. From germline, CDR1 is SGDLS and CDR2 YYNGEE. The CDR3 DNA reads as TGTGCCAGCAGCGCAGGGGACCTTTACACCATATATTTT. Its protein product is CASSAGDLYTIYF. Full variable domain (outside the CDR3, taken from reference TRBV9 and TRBJ1-3): DSGVTQTPKHLITATGQRVTLRCSPRSGDLSVYWYQQSLDQGLQFLIQYYNGEERAKGNILERFSAQQFPDLHSELNLSSLELGDSALYFCASSAGDLYTIYFGEGSWLTVV.

This CDR3 reads CASAYRVGGEKLFF. The CDR3 nucleotides are TGTGCCAGCGCCTACAGGGTAGGAGGTGAAAAACTGTTTTTT. The chain links TRBV6-6 to TRBJ1-4, with D maybe TRBD1 (6 bases). The V gene lost 8 bases and the J gene lost 7 bases, with 17 bases spanning the gap. The CDR3 spans 14 residues. Germline-derived CDR1 and CDR2 are MNHNY and SVGAGI (reference sequence).

The V gene is TRBV28, the J gene TRBJ2-5; perhaps TRBD1 as D (5 bases). TRBJ2-7 explains the end of the DNA better; the J call may be wrong. The CDR3 loop spans 13 amino acids. Germline V gene lookup returns CDR1 MDHEN and CDR2 SYDVKM. This CDR3 reads CASSYEQAYEQYF. As DNA, the CDR3 is TGTGCCAGCAGCTACGAACAGGCCTACGAGCAGTACTTC.

V is TRBV6-5 and J is TRBJ2-1, with D tentatively TRBD2 (5 bases). Germline CDR1 MNHEY, CDR2 SVGAGI. Trimming removed 2 bases from V and 7 bases from J, with 12 bases in between. The CDR3 has 14 residues. As DNA, the CDR3 is TGTGCCAGCAGTTACGTCGGGGTGGAGAATGAGCAGTTCTTC. Amino acid sequence: CASSYVGVENEQFF.

The chain links TRBV28 to TRBJ2-1; perhaps TRBD1 as D (6 bases). The V end lost 4 bases, the J end lost 3 bases, and 7 bases lay between the germline ends. The CDR3 has 13 residues. Germline loops: CDR1 MDHEN, CDR2 SYDVKM. The CDR3 bases are TGTGCCAGCAGTTACAGGGTCTACAATGAGCAGTTCTTC. Translation gives CASSYRVYNEQFF. Filled out from reference TRBV28 and TRBJ2-1, the complete variable domain reads DVKVTQSSRYLVKRTGEKVFLECVQDMDHENMFWYRQDPGLGLRLIYFSYDVKMKEKGDIPEGYSVSREKKERFSLILESASTNQTSMYLCASSYRVYNEQFFGPGTRLTVL.

The V call is TRBV27, the J call TRBJ2-7; 8 bases map to TRBD1. CDR1 is MNHEY and CDR2 is SMNVEV in the germline V gene (reference sequence). V lost 5 bases to trimming and J lost 3 bases; unmatched junction nucleotides: 3. CDR3 length equals 13 residues. Written as DNA, the CDR3 is TGTGCCAGCAGTCGGGACAGGCGCTACGAGCAGTACTTC. The encoded protein is CASSRDRRYEQYF.

This clone was observed once. This chain joins TRBV7-2 and TRBJ1-2, with D possibly TRBD1 on 5 matching bases. The V gene lost 6 bases and the J gene lost 4 bases, with 9 bases spanning the gap. Looked up from germline, CDR1 is SGHTA and CDR2 is FQGNSA. There are 12 residues in the CDR3. For the CDR3, the DNA is TGTGCCAGCAGTCGGGACTTCTATGGCTACACCTTC. It translates to CASSRDFYGYTF. Looking up the rest from reference TRBV7-2 and TRBJ1-2 gives the full variable domain: GAGVSQSPSNKVTEKGKDVELRCDPISGHTALYWYRQSLGQGLEFLIYFQGNSAPDKSGLPSDRFSAERTGGSVSTLTIQRTQQEDSAVYLCASSRDFYGYTFGSGTRLTVV.

This clone was detected once. This chain links TRBV5-6 with TRBJ2-3; D gene ambiguous. The CDR3 contains 14 residues. V dropped 4 bases and J dropped 6 bases, with 15 bases sitting between them. CDR1 is SGHDT, CDR2 YYEEEE, per germline. The CDR3 DNA reads TGTGCCAGCAGCGTTAGTGGAACTGCGGATACGCAGTATTTT. Translated, it gives CASSVSGTADTQYF.